These 10 T cell receptor beta chains share one sample of origin, sequenced in a study of cytotoxic CD8 clonotypes in ibrutinib-treated CLL. Assay: immunoSEQ multiplex PCR; the TCRdb copy retains only in-frame clones and omits some. The sample lists more than 45,000 clones, roughly 85% occurring once. The specimen comprised PBMCs, sampled after 24 months of ibrutinib treatment. These receptors were obtained from a human donor with chronic lymphocytic leukemia.

V gene TRBV5-1 combines with J gene TRBJ1-1, with D unresolved. Trimming pared 2 bases from V and 6 bases from J, leaving 11 bases between. CDR3 length equals 13 residues. Germline V CDR1 and CDR2: SGHRS, YFSETQ. CDR3 in amino acids: CASSLGPSAEAFF. CDR3 sequence (DNA): TGCGCCAGCAGCTTAGGTCCATCCGCTGAAGCTTTCTTT.

This clone was observed once. The chain employs TRBV29-1 and TRBJ2-7; 9 nucleotides align to TRBD2. CDR3 length: 12 amino acids. J lost 7 bases, V lost 6 bases, and 7 bases had no gene match. CDR1 and CDR2 from the germline V gene are SQVTM and ANQGSEA. CDR3 residues: CSVFLAGLEQYF. The CDR3 DNA is TGCAGCGTCTTCCTAGCGGGACTAGAGCAGTACTTC.

This clone occurred a few times. This chain joins TRBV28 and TRBJ2-7; 10 nucleotides align to TRBD2. Germline V gene sequence: CDR1 MDHEN, CDR2 SYDVKM. This CDR3 has 14 amino acids. Trimming removed 6 bases from V and 7 bases from J; junction bases left unmatched: 9. The CDR3 region is CASSRSGGVREQYF. The CDR3 nucleotides are TGTGCCAGCAGCAGGAGCGGGGGGGTCAGAGAGCAGTACTTC.

The rearrangement joins TRBV6-1 to TRBJ2-3, with TRBD1 matching 9 bases. Germline CDR1 is MNHNS and CDR2 is SASEGT. Trimming took 4 bases from V and 2 from J; bases not matched to a gene: 7. The CDR3 spans 16 residues. The CDR3 bases are TGTGCCAGCAGTGGCCGGGACAGGGCTTCCACAGATACGCAGTATTTT. Translating gives CASSGRDRASTDTQYF.

This clone was detected only once. This chain joins TRBV30 and TRBJ2-7; TRBD1 aligns across 8 bases. The CDR3 runs 14 residues. CDR1 and CDR2 (germline): GTSNPN, SVGIG (reference sequence). The junction had 8 bases not matched to a gene; V was cut back by 4 bases and J by 3 bases. The DNA for the CDR3 is TGTGCCTGGACCCGGACAGGGTCGGGCTACGAGCAGTACTTC. This sequence encodes CAWTRTGSGYEQYF.

V gene TRBV6-5 combines with J gene TRBJ2-7, with 13 bases fitting TRBD2. CDR1 and CDR2 from the germline V gene are MNHEY and SVGAGI. The CDR3 is 14 amino acids. V gave up 6 bases and J gave up 6 bases; unmatched junction bases: 5. The CDR3 bases are TGTGCCAGCAGGGCGGGACTAGCGGGACTCGAGCAGTACTTC. Encoded protein: CASRAGLAGLEQYF.

The rearrangement joins TRBV10-3 to TRBJ2-6, with 10 bases identical to TRBD1. The CDR3 spans 19 residues. V lost 4 bases, J lost 2 bases, and 11 bases stayed unmatched. Germline V gives CDR1 ENHRY, CDR2 SYGVKD. This chain's CDR3 is CAISGQQTGGATGANVLTF. The CDR3 nucleotides are TGTGCCATCAGTGGGCAACAGACAGGGGGCGCGACTGGGGCCAACGTCCTGACTTTC.

The rearrangement uses TRBV11-2 and TRBJ2-7; possible D gene TRBD1, 5 bases. The germline gives CDR1 SGHAT, CDR2 FQNNGV. CDR3 size: 13 residues. V gave up 4 bases and J gave up 5 bases, with 12 bases separating them. CDR3 bases: TGTGCCAGCAGCTCATCCCAGGGAAACGAGCAGTACTTC. Translated: CASSSSQGNEQYF.

The table lists this clone with a few counts. The J gene is TRBJ2-3, the V gene TRBV5-1, with unresolved D. Deletions cut 0 bases from V and 4 bases from J, with 9 bases between. This CDR3 region has 14 residues. CDR1 SGHRS and CDR2 YFSETQ come from the germline V gene. This CDR3 is CASSLVRSADTQYF. The CDR3 nucleotides are TGCGCCAGCAGCTTGGTTAGGTCGGCAGATACGCAGTATTTT.

The V call is TRBV27, the J call TRBJ2-1; no definite D call. This CDR3 has 14 residues. Looked up from germline, CDR1 is MNHEY and CDR2 is SMNVEV (reference sequence). V lost 3 bases and J 4 bases, leaving 10 bases between the germline ends. This chain's CDR3 is CASSFGKAYNEQFF. The CDR3 coding sequence is TGTGCCAGCAGTTTCGGCAAAGCGTACAATGAGCAGTTCTTC.